These 4 T cell receptor beta chains were all obtained from the same sample, sequenced in a study of blood T cell repertoires in COVID-19. Clones were read by immunoSEQ multiplex PCR, and TCRdb kept only the in-frame ones, dropping some. The sample carries about 280,000 clones, approximately 85% recorded once. Material: peripheral blood. The receptors here all came from a man younger than 35 with active or convalescent COVID-19.

This sequence joins TRBV10-3 and TRBJ1-5, with a weak D call TRBD1 (6 bases). The CDR3 extends over 13 amino acids. The V gene's germline CDR1 is ENHRY and CDR2 SYGVKD. The V gene lost 3 bases and the J gene lost 7 bases, with 10 bases spanning the gap. The CDR3 loop reads CAISDRGGQPQHF. The DNA for the CDR3 is TGTGCCATCAGTGACAGGGGTGGACAGCCCCAGCATTTT.

CDR3 protein: CASSQSSSNTQYF. The DNA of the CDR3 is TGTGCCAGCAGCCAGTCTTCTTCTAACACGCAGTATTTT. V gene TRBV3-1 (or the pseudogene TRBV3-2) combines with J gene TRBJ2-3; D is uncertain. The germline V gene has CDR1 LGHDT and CDR2 YNNKEL (reference sequence). Between the trimmed V and J ends, which lost 3 bases and 9 bases, there was a span of 13 bases. This CDR3 is built from 13 residues.

The genes are TRBV19 and TRBJ1-1; D gene ambiguous. The germline V gene encodes CDR1 LNHDA and CDR2 SQIVND (reference sequence). The CDR3 totals 15 residues. The V end lost 1 base, the J end lost 1 base, and 10 bases lay between the germline ends. CDR3 sequence (DNA): TGTGCCAGTAGTATAGCCCCCGTCGGGAACACTGAAGCTTTCTTT. It specifies CASSIAPVGNTEAFF.

The chain couples TRBV12-5 to TRBJ1-5; D gene ambiguous. The CDR3 sequence is 13 residues long. CDR1 and CDR2 from the germline V gene are LGHNT and FRNRAP. The V and J ends lost 4 bases and 4 bases respectively, with 8 bases between them. This chain's CDR3 is CASGSRGNQPQHF. CDR3 coding DNA: TGTGCTAGTGGTTCCCGAGGAAATCAGCCCCAGCATTTT.